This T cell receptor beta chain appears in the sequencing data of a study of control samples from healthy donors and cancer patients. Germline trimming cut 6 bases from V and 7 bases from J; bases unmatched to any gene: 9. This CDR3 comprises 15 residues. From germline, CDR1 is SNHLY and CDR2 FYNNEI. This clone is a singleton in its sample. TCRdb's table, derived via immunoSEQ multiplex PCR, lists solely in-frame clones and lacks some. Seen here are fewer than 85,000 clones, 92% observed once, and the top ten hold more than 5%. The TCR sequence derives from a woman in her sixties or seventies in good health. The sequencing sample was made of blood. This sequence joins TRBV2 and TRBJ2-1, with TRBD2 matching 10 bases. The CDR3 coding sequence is TGTGCCAGCAGAAAGCGGGAGGGAGTCAAGAATGAGCAGTTCTTC. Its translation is CASRKREGVKNEQFF.